The 15 T cell receptor beta chains presented below share a single source sample, sequenced in a study of breast tumors, draining lymph nodes, adjacent tissues. Axillary draining lymph nodes of breast cancer patients supplied the node samples. TCRdb recomputed calls from the multiplex PCR reads with MiXCR, one row per CDR3 protein. The table records some 120,000 distinct CDR3 sequences, 20% of them present only once. Sequencing was carried out using axillary lymph node tissue. The receptor source for this set is a female donor with breast cancer. Some clones in this sample may be carry-over from other donors' samples.

In the case of this clonotype: An end of the junction does not agree with germline; a read error may underlie this. This chain's CDR3 is CTSGGTSGRTDTQYF. CDR3 in DNA: TGTACCAGCGGAGGGACTAGCGGGAGGACGGATACGCAGTATTTT. The rearrangement links TRBV2 to TRBJ2-3; TRBD2 matches at 15 bases. This CDR3 has 15 residues. Germline V gene sequence: CDR1 SNHLY, CDR2 FYNNEI.

In this sample, this clonotype turned up many times. The rearrangement joins TRBV20-1 to TRBJ2-7, with TRBD2 identical over 7 bases. J lost 3 bases, V lost 3 bases, and 8 bases had no gene match. CDR1 is DFQATT, CDR2 SNEGSKA, per germline (reference sequence). The CDR3 length is 14 residues. DNA of the CDR3: TGCAGTGCTAGGTTTTCTAGCGGTATCTACGAGCAGTACTTC. Translating it yields CSARFSSGIYEQYF.

This clonotype came up many times. The chain is built from TRBV4-1 and TRBJ2-5; tentatively, D is TRBD2 (6 bases). CDR3 length: 14 amino acids. Trimming removed 2 bases from V and 3 bases from J, with 10 bases in between. Germline lookup yields CDR1 MGHRA and CDR2 YSYEKL. The CDR3 DNA sequence: TGCGCCAGCAGCCAAAGATGGGGGGAAGAGACCCAGTACTTC. Its protein is CASSQRWGEETQYF.

This clonotype was observed at least ten times. The V gene is TRBV6-1, the J gene TRBJ2-5; D not certain. Germline assignment: CDR1 MNHNS and CDR2 SASEGT. This CDR3 has 11 residues. V was shortened by 1 base and J by 5 bases, with 2 bases between the two germline ends. DNA of the CDR3: TGTGCCAGCAGTGAAGGTGAGACCCAGTACTTC. This sequence encodes CASSEGETQYF.

There are many counts of this clonotype. CDR3 bases: TGTGCCAGCAGCCCGCACGGGACTAGCGGGAGCGGTGAGCAGTTCTTC. Its translation is CASSPHGTSGSGEQFF. This chain uses TRBV3-1 with TRBJ2-1, with 14 bases aligning to TRBD2. V gave up 4 bases and J gave up 9 bases; unmatched junction bases: 8. CDR1 is LGHDT and CDR2 is YNNKEL in the germline V gene (reference sequence). The CDR3 sequence is 16 residues long.

Notes on this clonotype: With a much larger clone just one base away, this may be a read error. The chain has TRBV20-1 and TRBJ1-5, with D tentatively TRBD1 (5 bases). V was shortened by 1 base and J by 4 bases, with 14 bases between the two germline ends. The CDR3 contains 15 residues. Germline assignment: CDR1 DFQATT and CDR2 SNEGSKA (reference sequence). In DNA form, the CDR3 reads TGCAGTGCTAGAGGCCCATCCCAGGGAAATCAGCCCCAGCATTTT. It codes for CSARGPSQGNQPQHF.

This clonotype was found many times. The gene calls are TRBV6-4 and TRBJ2-1; D is ambiguous. This CDR3 spans 14 amino acids. Germline CDR1 MRHNA, CDR2 SNTAGT. V dropped 8 bases and J dropped 0 bases, with 11 bases sitting between them. The CDR3 protein is CASSVAASYNEQFF. DNA of the CDR3: TGTGCCAGCTCCGTCGCTGCCTCCTACAATGAGCAGTTCTTC.

This clonotype was seen many times. The chain links TRBV6-5 to TRBJ1-6; D is perhaps TRBD1 (5 bases). Trimming stripped 1 base from V and 8 bases from J, with 12 bases between. Germline values: CDR1 MNHEY, CDR2 SVGAGI. The CDR3 totals 15 residues. The CDR3 DNA reads as TGTGCCAGCAGTTACTATGGGGGGGGAGATTCACCCCTCCACTTT. As protein: CASSYYGGGDSPLHF.

This clonotype appeared many times. The chain carries TRBV12-3 or TRBV12-4 and TRBJ2-7; 9 bases align to TRBD1. After removal of 10 bases from V and 4 bases from J, the junction contained 20 bases not matched to a gene. CDR3 length: 17 residues. The CDR3 DNA is TGTGCCACATCAACGCGGTCCGGGACAGGGATTATGTACGAGCAGTACTTC. Its translation is CATSTRSGTGIMYEQYF.

This clonotype has a handful of counts. J is TRBJ2-3 and V is TRBV27, with 9 nucleotides matching TRBD1. Per germline, CDR1 MNHEY and CDR2 SMNVEV (reference sequence). This CDR3 has 15 residues. The V and J ends lost 5 bases and 4 bases, in that order; junction bases with no gene match: 7. Here the CDR3 DNA reads TGTGCCAGCAGTCCCCGGACAGGGGCGGCAGATACGCAGTATTTT. Amino acid sequence: CASSPRTGAADTQYF.

This clonotype was seen at least ten times. The chain couples TRBV7-2 to TRBJ1-6; D not certain. Trimming took off 3 bases at V and 9 bases at J, with 6 bases between the two ends. Germline V CDR1 and CDR2: SGHTA, FQGNSA. The CDR3 extends over 12 amino acids. The CDR3 is CASSFPGSPLHF. CDR3 DNA: TGTGCCAGCAGCTTCCCTGGTTCACCCCTCCACTTT.

Ten or more counts support this clonotype. V usage is TRBV15 and J usage is TRBJ1-4; D is uncertain. The V end was cut by 1 base, the J end by 0 bases, with 6 bases between. Germline V lookup: CDR1 LNHNV, CDR2 YYDKDF (reference sequence). The CDR3 is made up of 15 amino acids. The CDR3 nucleotides are TGTGCCACCAGCAGAGGAGATGCAACTAATGAAAAACTGTTTTTT. Protein product: CATSRGDATNEKLFF.

This clonotype came up many times. The V gene is TRBV29-1, the J gene TRBJ2-2, with unresolved D. Germline CDR1 SQVTM, CDR2 ANQGSEA. The CDR3 has 14 amino acids. Trimming shortened V by 4 bases and J by 1 base, and 10 bases separated the two germline ends. The CDR3 protein is CSVVSALNTGELFF. CDR3 DNA: TGCAGCGTTGTATCTGCCCTGAACACCGGGGAGCTGTTTTTT.

This chain connects TRBV19 to TRBJ2-2; D is uncertain. This CDR3 spans 12 amino acids. Per the germline V gene, CDR1 is LNHDA and CDR2 is SQIVND (reference sequence). Trimming stripped 11 bases from V and 5 bases from J, with 12 bases between. CDR3 in DNA: TGTGCCGGTACCTCCGAAACCGGGGAGCTGTTTTTT. This encodes CAGTSETGELFF.

Points on this clonotype: With a much larger clone just one base away, this may be a read error. V and J are TRBV6-6 and TRBJ2-5, with 9 bases matching TRBD1. Germline-derived CDR1 and CDR2 are MNHNY and SVGAGI (reference sequence). Unmatched junction bases numbered 7, after V lost 7 bases and J lost 7 bases. The CDR3 is 13 amino acids. The CDR3 DNA reads TGTGCCAGCACGAACCGACAGGGGGGGACCCAGTACTTC. Amino acids: CASTNRQGGTQYF.